This TCR beta chain comes out of a study of shared clonotypes between healthy human individuals. General observations from the study: Sampling covered blood only; tissue repertoires likely differ.

Germline V gene data show CDR1 as GTSNPN and CDR2 as SVGIG (reference sequence). V dropped 2 bases and J dropped 3 bases, with 11 bases sitting between them. CDR3 length: 13 amino acids. The sorted-subset replicate PCRs were given around 200 ng DNA, which is 30,000 or so T cell genomes. In the study's own analysis: Sequence data from immunoSEQ were junction-only and lacked quality scores; consequently, filtering differed. TCRdb keeps only in-frame clones here, not all; method: immunoSEQ multiplex PCR. D and trimming come from the DNA, and the V and J calls and clone size come from that table. The table shows a few million clones, with 80% to 95% occurring only once. This clone was picked up one time. The antigen remains unidentified.

This sequence originates from a man younger than 30 in good health. Some clones in this sample may be carry-over from other donors' samples. The chain links TRBV30 to TRBJ2-7; D gene unclear. Sequencing input: naive CD4+ T cells from PBMCs. Specified subset: CD45RA+ positively selected. For the CDR3, the DNA is TGTGCCTGGAGTACTTTAGGATTCTACGAGCAGTACTTC. Its translation: CAWSTLGFYEQYF.